This T cell receptor (beta chain) is from a study of blood T cell repertoires in COVID-19. Study information: Samples representing acute and convalescent COVID-19 were sourced from the United States, Italy and Spain. Sample material is recorded as cDNA or gDNA derived from T cells, B-cell-depleted T cells, or PBMCs.

Per the authors' pipeline: By means of reference gene primer amplification, nucleated cell counts were estimated. TCRdb keeps only in-frame clones here, not all; method: immunoSEQ multiplex PCR. V and J calls and clone size are copied from that table; D and trimming were computed from the DNA. The table records over 150,000 clones, around 80% of them present only once. The germline V gene has CDR1 SGDLS and CDR2 YYNGEE. The CDR3 contains 13 residues. Trimming pared 0 bases from V and 3 bases from J, leaving 4 bases between. The chain couples TRBV9 to TRBJ1-3, with D unresolved. The sequencing input was peripheral blood. This TCR came from a human donor in a cohort sampled during active COVID-19. The CDR3, as DNA: TGTGCCAGCAGCGTAGGCGTTGGAAACACCATATATTTT. Amino acid sequence: CASSVGVGNTIYF.